The 27 T cell receptor beta chains below come from one sample, sequenced in a study of shared clonotypes between healthy human individuals. The protocol was immunoSEQ multiplex PCR, while the TCRdb copy is restricted to in-frame clones and leaves out a portion. The sample shows 2 million to 2.5 million clones, roughly 94% of them seen only once. Terminally differentiated effector memory CD45RA+ cells were left out of the naive CD8 fraction, which was CD45RO-negative and positively selected for CCR7. Source material: naive CD8+ T cells sorted from blood. Receptor source: a man younger than 35 in good health.

This chain connects TRBV11-2 to TRBJ2-3; a possible D gene is TRBD1 (5 bases). V lost 6 bases and J lost 4, with 5 bases in between. CDR3 length: 11 amino acids. CDR1 and CDR2 (germline): SGHAT, FQNNGV. The CDR3 loop reads CASRGPDTQYF. The CDR3 coding sequence is TGTGCCAGCAGGGGGCCAGATACGCAGTATTTT.

The CDR3 bases are TGTGCCAGCAGTGAAGTAGGGGCTGCCAAAAACATTCAGTACTTC. Translation gives CASSEVGAAKNIQYF. The V gene is TRBV6-1, the J gene TRBJ2-4; possible D gene TRBD1, 5 bases. V shed 1 base and J shed 1 base, with 8 bases lying between them. Germline-derived CDR1 and CDR2 are MNHNS and SASEGT. CDR3 size: 15 residues.

The chain combines TRBV6-6 with TRBJ1-1, with D unclear. Germline lookup yields CDR1 MNHNY and CDR2 SVGAGI (reference sequence). The CDR3 extends over 15 amino acids. Trimming took 0 bases from V and 3 from J, leaving 11 bases between them. The CDR3 DNA follows: TGTGCCAGCAGTTACTCGACGGGGATCTACACTGAAGCTTTCTTT. It encodes CASSYSTGIYTEAFF.

This sequence joins TRBV6-1 and TRBJ2-1; the match to TRBD2 covers 9 bases. Germline CDR1 reads MNHNS; CDR2 reads SASEGT. J gave up 5 bases and V 4 bases, and 9 bases lay outside the gene matches. The CDR3 is made up of 16 amino acids. This CDR3 reads CASSVPWREGHNEQFF. CDR3 nucleotides: TGTGCCAGCAGTGTCCCCTGGCGGGAGGGACACAATGAGCAGTTCTTC.

This clone was seen once. V is TRBV7-8 and J is TRBJ2-4; D is uncertain. V was pared by 7 bases and J by 1 base, with 29 bases between. Per the germline V gene, CDR1 is SGHVS and CDR2 is FQNEAQ. This CDR3 is built from 20 residues. The CDR3 coding sequence is TGTGCCAGCATAGAGACCCCCCAATCCGAAACGCCGAGGGCCAAAAACATTCAGTACTTC. The encoded protein is CASIETPQSETPRAKNIQYF.

V is TRBV27 and J is TRBJ2-1, with 9 nucleotides matching TRBD2. The germline V gene encodes CDR1 MNHEY and CDR2 SMNVEV (reference sequence). This CDR3 is built from 16 residues. J was trimmed by 6 bases and V by 4 bases; bases with no gene match: 10. CDR3 loop: CASSYLAGDGVNEQFF. CDR3 nucleotide sequence: TGTGCCAGCAGTTACTTAGCGGGGGATGGGGTCAATGAGCAGTTCTTC.

This rearrangement joins TRBV4-1 to TRBJ1-5; weak D call: TRBD1 (5 bases). This CDR3 comprises 15 residues. Germline lookup yields CDR1 MGHRA and CDR2 YSYEKL. Trimming left V 4 bases short and J 3 bases short, with 13 bases between. CDR3 sequence (DNA): TGCGCCAGCAGCCCCAGGTTACAGGCCAATCAGCCCCAGCATTTT. Amino acid sequence: CASSPRLQANQPQHF.

This chain joins TRBV7-9 and TRBJ1-2, with D possibly matching TRBD1 (5 bases). The V gene lost 4 bases and the J gene lost 3 bases, with 12 bases spanning the gap. The CDR3 loop spans 14 amino acids. CDR1 and CDR2 from the germline V gene are SEHNR and FQNEAQ (reference sequence). DNA of the CDR3: TGTGCCAGCAGCTGGGGCAGGTTCGACTATGGCTACACCTTC. Its protein product is CASSWGRFDYGYTF.

The chain employs TRBV27 and TRBJ1-1; no clear D. Germline loops: CDR1 MNHEY, CDR2 SMNVEV (reference sequence). CDR3 length equals 13 residues. V gave up 3 bases and J gave up 4 bases, with 9 bases separating them. CDR3 sequence (DNA): TGTGCCAGCAGTTTGAAGGGCGCCACTGAAGCTTTCTTT. Translating gives CASSLKGATEAFF.

This clone was counted once. Other nucleotide sequences from this sample produce the same CDR3. The V and J genes are TRBV6-1 and TRBJ2-7, with no clear D. Between the trimmed V and J ends, which lost 1 base and 2 bases, there was a span of 3 bases. CDR3 length equals 12 residues. CDR1 and CDR2 from the germline V gene are MNHNS and SASEGT. The CDR3 DNA is TGTGCCAGCAGTGAAGGTGCCTACGAGCAGTACTTC. Encoded protein: CASSEGAYEQYF.

With regard to this clone: The same CDR3 can be traced to other DNA sequences in this sample. The chain uses TRBV5-6 and TRBJ2-1; D unclear. This CDR3 has 12 residues. Looked up from germline, CDR1 is SGHDT and CDR2 is YYEEEE. V lost 1 base, J lost 6 bases, and 5 bases lay in between. The DNA for the CDR3 is TGTGCCAGCAGCTTGAGCAGCAATGAGCAGTTCTTC. Amino acids: CASSLSSNEQFF.

The rearrangement joins TRBV29-1 to TRBJ2-2; D not certain. V was cut by 4 bases and J by 5 bases, with 5 bases left in between. The germline V gene encodes CDR1 SQVTM and CDR2 ANQGSEA. The CDR3 sequence is 11 residues long. The chain's CDR3 is CSVAQTGELFF. DNA for the CDR3: TGCAGCGTTGCCCAGACCGGGGAGCTGTTTTTT.

The chain uses TRBV27 and TRBJ2-2, with D possibly matching TRBD2 (5 bases). Germline lookup yields CDR1 MNHEY and CDR2 SMNVEV (reference sequence). Between the trimmed V and J ends, which lost 3 bases and 8 bases, there was a span of 10 bases. The CDR3 is made up of 13 amino acids. The CDR3 DNA sequence: TGTGCCAGCAGTTTTGCTAGCATGGGGGAGCTGTTTTTT. Translating gives CASSFASMGELFF.

Points on this clone: The sample has other DNA sequences that encode this CDR3 too. The V gene is TRBV13, the J gene TRBJ2-2; D ambiguous. V lost 0 bases, J lost 5 bases, and 1 base lay in between. CDR3 length: 12 residues. CDR1 is PRHDT, CDR2 FYEKMQ, per germline (reference sequence). The CDR3 DNA reads TGTGCCAGCAGCTTAGGGACCGGGGAGCTGTTTTTT. Translation: CASSLGTGELFF.

The chain links TRBV5-1 to TRBJ2-3; D perhaps matches TRBD2 (5 bases). Trimming removed 0 bases from V and 2 bases from J, with 10 bases in between. The CDR3 sequence is 15 residues long. Looked up from germline, CDR1 is SGHRS and CDR2 is YFSETQ. CDR3 sequence reads: CASSLADSITDTQYF. CDR3 bases: TGCGCCAGCAGCTTGGCGGACTCCATCACAGATACGCAGTATTTT.

The J gene is TRBJ2-5, the V gene TRBV5-1; D possibly corresponds to TRBD1 (5 bases). The V end lost 0 bases, the J end lost 0 bases, and 12 bases lay between the germline ends. The CDR3 covers 16 residues. CDR1 and CDR2 from the germline V gene are SGHRS and YFSETQ. The CDR3 DNA follows: TGCGCCAGCAGCTTGGACTTGTCAGGGCACCAAGAGACCCAGTACTTC. It encodes CASSLDLSGHQETQYF.

Notes on this clone: One end of the junction is discordant with germline, which a read error may explain. The chain links TRBV28 to TRBJ1-3; TRBD1 aligns across 7 bases. Germline CDR1 is MDHEN and CDR2 is SYDVKM. This CDR3 spans 13 amino acids. This CDR3 reads CASSPIEVGTEHF. As DNA, the CDR3 is TGTGCCAGCAGCCCAATCGAAGTCGGGACAGAGCATTTT.

The V gene is TRBV30, the J gene TRBJ1-4; D may be TRBD1 (5 bases). V lost 0 bases and J lost 6, with 11 bases in between. This CDR3 region has 14 residues. Per germline, CDR1 GTSNPN and CDR2 SVGIG (reference sequence). In DNA, the CDR3 is TGTGCCTGGAGTGTAGGGGCCGGACATGAAAAACTGTTTTTT. Its protein is CAWSVGAGHEKLFF.

This clone was counted a single time. The genes are TRBV28 and TRBJ2-4, with TRBD1 as a possible D gene (6 bases). The CDR3 has 17 residues. The V gene's germline CDR1 is MDHEN and CDR2 SYDVKM. Deletions cut 5 bases from V and 2 bases from J, with 19 bases between. CDR3: CASSRREEQGTKNIQYF. The DNA of the CDR3 is TGTGCCAGCAGTAGAAGAGAAGAACAGGGAACCAAAAACATTCAGTACTTC.

This rearrangement joins TRBV27 to TRBJ2-1; TRBD2 is a possible D gene (5 bases). V lost 4 bases, J lost 3 bases, and 19 bases lay in between. The germline gives CDR1 MNHEY, CDR2 SMNVEV (reference sequence). This CDR3 spans 17 amino acids. This CDR3 reads CASSWLGGGDGYNEQFF. Here the CDR3 DNA reads TGTGCCAGCAGTTGGCTCGGCGGAGGTGACGGCTACAATGAGCAGTTCTTC.

This chain uses TRBV30 with TRBJ1-2; unclear D gene. The V gene lost 0 bases and the J gene lost 4 bases, with 15 bases spanning the gap. This CDR3 is 15 amino acids long. Germline V gives CDR1 GTSNPN, CDR2 SVGIG (reference sequence). In nucleotides, the CDR3 is TGTGCCTGGAGTGTAGTGGGAATAGGTGGCTATGGCTACACCTTC. Its translation is CAWSVVGIGGYGYTF.

The chain couples TRBV7-2 to TRBJ2-7; D assignment may be TRBD1 or TRBD2 (5 bases each). Between the trimmed V and J ends, which lost 3 bases and 0 bases, there was a span of 9 bases. The CDR3 loop spans 14 amino acids. Per germline, CDR1 SGHTA and CDR2 FQGNSA. The CDR3 is CASSFMGPSYEQYF. CDR3 in DNA: TGTGCCAGCAGCTTTATGGGACCCTCCTACGAGCAGTACTTC. Supplemented by reference TRBV7-2 and TRBJ2-7, the full variable domain reads GAGVSQSPSNKVTEKGKDVELRCDPISGHTALYWYRQSLGQGLEFLIYFQGNSAPDKSGLPSDRFSAERTGGSVSTLTIQRTQQEDSAVYLCASSFMGPSYEQYFGPGTRLTVT.

DNA of the CDR3: TGTGCCAGCAGTTCCCGACTTCATACCTACGAGCAGTACTTC. Amino acids: CASSSRLHTYEQYF. The V gene is TRBV6-5, the J gene TRBJ2-7; no definite D call. The CDR3 runs 14 residues. Germline V gene sequence: CDR1 MNHEY, CDR2 SVGAGI. Trimming stripped 4 bases from V and 2 bases from J, with 12 bases between.

The chain is built from TRBV2 and TRBJ2-7; D is perhaps TRBD1 or TRBD2 (5 bases each). Trimming took off 8 bases at V and 0 bases at J, with 17 bases between the two ends. CDR3 length equals 15 residues. Germline V gene data show CDR1 as SNHLY and CDR2 as FYNNEI. CDR3 in amino acids: CASGWDGAYSYEQYF. CDR3 sequence (DNA): TGTGCCAGCGGGTGGGACGGAGCTTACTCCTACGAGCAGTACTTC.

In DNA, the CDR3 is TGTGCCAGCAGTGGACCGGGACAGGGGTTTAGAGAGACCCAGTACTTC. The encoded protein is CASSGPGQGFRETQYF. V and J are TRBV2 and TRBJ2-5; 10 bases are shared with TRBD1. Trimming at V came to 4 bases and at J to 4 bases, leaving 9 bases not matched to a gene. The CDR3 totals 16 residues. Germline assignment: CDR1 SNHLY and CDR2 FYNNEI.

The DNA of the CDR3 is TGTGCCAGTAGTATGGTGGGGTATCAAGATACGCAGTATTTT. Amino acid sequence: CASSMVGYQDTQYF. The rearrangement links TRBV19 to TRBJ2-3; no definite D call. V lost 3 bases and J 5 bases, leaving 12 bases between the germline ends. The CDR3 has 14 residues. Germline loops: CDR1 LNHDA, CDR2 SQIVND (reference sequence).

The chain carries TRBV4-1 and TRBJ2-2; D could derive from TRBD1 or TRBD2 (5 bases each). There are 15 residues in the CDR3. The germline V gene encodes CDR1 MGHRA and CDR2 YSYEKL. V gave up 2 bases and J gave up 5 bases, with 12 bases separating them. CDR3 nucleotide sequence: TGCGCCAGCAGCCAAAGCATTGAGGGGACCGGGGAGCTGTTTTTT. Translation gives CASSQSIEGTGELFF.